One T cell receptor beta chain is described in this entry. The data are from a study of blood T cell repertoires in COVID-19. In germline, CDR1 is MNHNS, CDR2 SASEGT. V lost 2 bases and J lost 7, with 15 bases in between. The CDR3 runs 15 residues. Method: immunoSEQ multiplex PCR; TCRdb's copy keeps in-frame clones and lacks some. The table records 450,000 to 500,000 clones, about nine tenths of them present only once. The chain employs TRBV6-1 and TRBJ1-5; a possible D gene is TRBD1 (5 bases). The sample was PBMCs or T cells enriched from blood (not recorded which). The sequence derives from a woman under 30 who had recovered from COVID-19. CDR3 sequence reads: CASSELGAPRQPQHF. CDR3 bases: TGTGCCAGCAGTGAACTAGGGGCCCCCCGGCAGCCCCAGCATTTT.